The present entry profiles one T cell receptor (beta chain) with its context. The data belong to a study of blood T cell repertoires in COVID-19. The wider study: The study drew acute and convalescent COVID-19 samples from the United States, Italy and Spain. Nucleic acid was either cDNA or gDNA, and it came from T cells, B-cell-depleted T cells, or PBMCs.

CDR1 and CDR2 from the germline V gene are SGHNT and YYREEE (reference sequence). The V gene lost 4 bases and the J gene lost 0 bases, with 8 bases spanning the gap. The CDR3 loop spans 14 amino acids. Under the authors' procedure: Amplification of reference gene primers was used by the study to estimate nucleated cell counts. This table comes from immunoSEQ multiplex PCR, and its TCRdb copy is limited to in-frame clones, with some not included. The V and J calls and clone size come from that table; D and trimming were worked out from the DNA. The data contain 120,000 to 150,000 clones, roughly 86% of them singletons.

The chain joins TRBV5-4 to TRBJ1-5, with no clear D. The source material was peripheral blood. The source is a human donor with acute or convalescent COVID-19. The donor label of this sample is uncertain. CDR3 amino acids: CASSNTPSNQPQHF. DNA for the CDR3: TGTGCCAGCAGCAACACACCTAGCAATCAGCCCCAGCATTTT.